This T cell receptor beta chain was recovered during a study of T cell responses to AZD1222 COVID-19 vaccine. Study results and limitations: Repertoire sampling was restricted to post-peak T cell response timepoints.

The method was immunoSEQ multiplex PCR; TCRdb's version includes in-frame clones alone and lacks a portion of them. The sample holds some 140,000 clones; roughly 93% are singletons and the top ten take around 3.1%. On this clone itself: Antigen unknown.

This CDR3 spans 14 amino acids. V lost 0 bases, J lost 4 bases, and 7 bases lay in between. Germline assignment: CDR1 MNHNY and CDR2 SVGAGI (reference sequence). The genes are TRBV6-6 and TRBJ2-1; a possible D gene is TRBD2 (5 bases). Material: peripheral blood, obtained on day 0 of AZD1222 vaccination. The receptor's source is an adult in good health. The CDR3 DNA reads as TGTGCCAGCAGTTACTCGCGGGCTTACAATGAGCAGTTCTTC. It yields the protein CASSYSRAYNEQFF.